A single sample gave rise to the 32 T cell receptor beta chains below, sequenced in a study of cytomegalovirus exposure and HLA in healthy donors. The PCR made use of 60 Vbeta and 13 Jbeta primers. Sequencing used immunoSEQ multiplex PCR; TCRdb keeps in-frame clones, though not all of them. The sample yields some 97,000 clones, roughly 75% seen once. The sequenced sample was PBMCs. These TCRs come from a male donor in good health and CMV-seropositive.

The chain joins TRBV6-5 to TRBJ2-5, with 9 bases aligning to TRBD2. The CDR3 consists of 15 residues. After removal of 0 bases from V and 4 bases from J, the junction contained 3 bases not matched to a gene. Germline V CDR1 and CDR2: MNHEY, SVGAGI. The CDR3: CASSYSISGGETQYF. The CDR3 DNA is TGTGCCAGCAGTTACTCCATTAGCGGGGGAGAGACCCAGTACTTC.

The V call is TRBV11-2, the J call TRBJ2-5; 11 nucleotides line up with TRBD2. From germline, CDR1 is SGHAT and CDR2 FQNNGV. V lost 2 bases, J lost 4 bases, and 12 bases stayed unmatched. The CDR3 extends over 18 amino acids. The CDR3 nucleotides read TGTGCCAGCAGCTTAAACCTCGGTAGCGGGGGGGTGGGAGAGACCCAGTACTTC. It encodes CASSLNLGSGGVGETQYF.

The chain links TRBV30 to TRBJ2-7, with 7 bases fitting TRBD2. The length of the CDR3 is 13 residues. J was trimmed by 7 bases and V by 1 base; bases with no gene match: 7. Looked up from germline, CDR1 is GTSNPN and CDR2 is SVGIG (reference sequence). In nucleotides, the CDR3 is TGTGCCTGGAGTGGCGGGGAGGGAATGGAGCAGTACTTC. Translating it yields CAWSGGEGMEQYF. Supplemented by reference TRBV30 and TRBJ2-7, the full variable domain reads SQTIHQWPATLVQPVGSPLSLECTVEGTSNPNLYWYRQAAGRGLQLLFYSVGIGQISSEVPQNLSASRPQDRQFILSSKKLLLSDSGFYLCAWSGGEGMEQYFGPGTRLTVT.

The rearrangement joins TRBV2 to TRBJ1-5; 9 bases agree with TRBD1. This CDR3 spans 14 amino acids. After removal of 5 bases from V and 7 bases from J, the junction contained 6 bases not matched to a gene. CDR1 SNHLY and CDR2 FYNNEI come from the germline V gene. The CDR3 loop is CASSIQGAGQPQHF. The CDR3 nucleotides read TGTGCCAGCAGTATACAGGGGGCTGGACAGCCCCAGCATTTT.

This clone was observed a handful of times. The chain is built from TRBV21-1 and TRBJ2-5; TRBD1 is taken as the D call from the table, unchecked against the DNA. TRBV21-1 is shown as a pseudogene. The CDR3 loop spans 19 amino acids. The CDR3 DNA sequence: TGTGCCAGCAGCAAGACACACTCCCCAGGACAGGGTCGAAGGGAGACCCAGTACTTC. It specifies CASSKTHSPGQGRRETQYF.

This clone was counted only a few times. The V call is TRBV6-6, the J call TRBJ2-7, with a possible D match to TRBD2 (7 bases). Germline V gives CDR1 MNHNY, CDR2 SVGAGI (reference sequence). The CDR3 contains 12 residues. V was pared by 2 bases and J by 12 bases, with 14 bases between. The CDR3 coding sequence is TGTGCCAGCAGTTACGCCCCAGGGGAGGGGTACTTC. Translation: CASSYAPGEGYF.

CDR3 DNA: TGCGCCAGCAGGCGCACAGGGAACTATGGCTACACCTTC. Residues: CASRRTGNYGYTF. The J gene is TRBJ1-2, the V gene TRBV4-1; the D gene is possibly TRBD1 (6 bases). Germline loops: CDR1 MGHRA, CDR2 YSYEKL. The germline V and J ends were trimmed by 6 bases and 2 bases, with 10 bases remaining between them. The CDR3 loop spans 13 amino acids.

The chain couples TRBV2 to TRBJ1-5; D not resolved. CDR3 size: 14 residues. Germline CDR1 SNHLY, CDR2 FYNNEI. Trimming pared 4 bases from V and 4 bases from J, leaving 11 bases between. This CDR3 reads CASSGGVRNQPQHF. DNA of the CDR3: TGTGCCAGCAGTGGGGGAGTTAGGAATCAGCCCCAGCATTTT.

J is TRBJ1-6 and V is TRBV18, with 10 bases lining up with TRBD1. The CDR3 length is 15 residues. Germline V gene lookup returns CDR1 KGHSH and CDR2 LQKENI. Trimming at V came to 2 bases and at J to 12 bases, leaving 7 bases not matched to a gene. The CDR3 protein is CASSPVGTGEKPLHF. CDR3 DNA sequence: TGTGCCAGCTCACCAGTTGGGACAGGGGAAAAACCCCTCCACTTT. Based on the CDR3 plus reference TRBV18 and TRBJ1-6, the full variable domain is NAGVMQNPRHLVRRRGQEARLRCSPMKGHSHVYWYRQLPEEGLKFMVYLQKENIIDESGMPKERFSAEFPKEGPSILRIQQVVRGDSAAYFCASSPVGTGEKPLHFGNGTRLTVT.

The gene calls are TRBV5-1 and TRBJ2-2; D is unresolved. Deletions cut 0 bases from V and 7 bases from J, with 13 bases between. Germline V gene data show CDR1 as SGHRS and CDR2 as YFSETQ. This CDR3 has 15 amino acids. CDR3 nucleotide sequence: TGCGCCAGCAGCTTGGCCGCACCTCTAAACGGGGAGCTGTTTTTT. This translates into CASSLAAPLNGELFF. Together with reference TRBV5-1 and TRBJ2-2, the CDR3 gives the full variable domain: KAGVTQTPRYLIKTRGQQVTLSCSPISGHRSVSWYQQTPGQGLQFLFEYFSETQRNKGNFPGRFSGRQFSNSRSEMNVSTLELGDSALYLCASSLAAPLNGELFFGEGSRLTVL.

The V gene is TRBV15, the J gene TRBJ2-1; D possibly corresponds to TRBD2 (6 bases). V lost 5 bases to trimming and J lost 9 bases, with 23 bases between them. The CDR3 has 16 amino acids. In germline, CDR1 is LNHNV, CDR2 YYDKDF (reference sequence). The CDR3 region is CATSDPSEGHVGEQFF. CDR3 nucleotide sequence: TGTGCCACCAGCGACCCTAGCGAGGGTCATGTTGGTGAGCAGTTCTTC.

The CDR3 region is CASSSTLAGGPDTQYF. In nucleotides, the CDR3 is TGCGCCAGCAGCTCAACACTAGCGGGGGGGCCAGATACGCAGTATTTT. The chain carries TRBV5-1 and TRBJ2-3; 13 bases line up with TRBD2. V lost 3 bases to trimming and J lost 4 bases; unmatched junction nucleotides: 5. This CDR3 has 16 residues. CDR1 and CDR2 (germline): SGHRS, YFSETQ.

In DNA, the CDR3 is TGTGCCAGCAGTGGCTCGAACACCGGGGAGCTGTTTTTT. Translated: CASSGSNTGELFF. V and J are TRBV21-1 and TRBJ2-2; the table's TRBD1 call for D was not verified on the DNA. TRBV21-1 is reported as a pseudogene. The CDR3 totals 13 residues.

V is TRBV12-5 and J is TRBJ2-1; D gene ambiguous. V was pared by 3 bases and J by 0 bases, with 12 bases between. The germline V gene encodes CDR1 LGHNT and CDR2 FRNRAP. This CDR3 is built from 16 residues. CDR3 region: CASGLLWRVSYNEQFF. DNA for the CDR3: TGTGCTAGTGGTTTATTGTGGAGAGTCTCCTACAATGAGCAGTTCTTC.

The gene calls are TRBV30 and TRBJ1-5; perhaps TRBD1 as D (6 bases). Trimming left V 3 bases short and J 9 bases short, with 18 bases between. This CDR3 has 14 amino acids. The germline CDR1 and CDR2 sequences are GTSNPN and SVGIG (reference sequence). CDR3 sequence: CAWRPDSLYGPQHF. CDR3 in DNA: TGTGCCTGGAGGCCGGACAGTCTTTACGGGCCCCAGCATTTT.

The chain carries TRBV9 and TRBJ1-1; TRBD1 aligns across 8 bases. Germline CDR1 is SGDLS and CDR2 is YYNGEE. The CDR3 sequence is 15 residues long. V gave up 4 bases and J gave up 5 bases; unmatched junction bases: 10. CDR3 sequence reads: CASSPRGQGRTEAFF. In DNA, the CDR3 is TGTGCCAGCAGCCCCCGTGGACAGGGTAGGACTGAAGCTTTCTTT.

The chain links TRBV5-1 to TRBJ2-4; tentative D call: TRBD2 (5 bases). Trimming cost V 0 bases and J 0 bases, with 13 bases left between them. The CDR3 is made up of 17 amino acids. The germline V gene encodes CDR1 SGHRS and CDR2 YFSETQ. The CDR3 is CASSLGGSVLAKNIQYF. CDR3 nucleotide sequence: TGCGCCAGCAGCTTGGGAGGTAGCGTACTAGCCAAAAACATTCAGTACTTC. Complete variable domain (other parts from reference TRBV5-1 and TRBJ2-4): KAGVTQTPRYLIKTRGQQVTLSCSPISGHRSVSWYQQTPGQGLQFLFEYFSETQRNKGNFPGRFSGRQFSNSRSEMNVSTLELGDSALYLCASSLGGSVLAKNIQYFGAGTRLSVL.

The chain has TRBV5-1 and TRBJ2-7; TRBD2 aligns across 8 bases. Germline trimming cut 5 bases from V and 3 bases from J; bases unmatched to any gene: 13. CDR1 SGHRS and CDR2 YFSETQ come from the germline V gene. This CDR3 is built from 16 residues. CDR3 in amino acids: CASRAQISGGLYEQYF. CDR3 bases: TGCGCCAGCAGGGCGCAGATAAGCGGGGGACTCTACGAGCAGTACTTC.

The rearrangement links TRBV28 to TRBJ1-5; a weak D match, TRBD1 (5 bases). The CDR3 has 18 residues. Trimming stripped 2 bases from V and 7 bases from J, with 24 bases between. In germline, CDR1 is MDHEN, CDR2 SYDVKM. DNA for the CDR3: TGTGCCAGCAGTTTAGAAGGGATGGCAGGGAGGTCAGAACAGCCCCAGCATTTT. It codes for CASSLEGMAGRSEQPQHF. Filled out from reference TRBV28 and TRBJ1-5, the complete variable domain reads DVKVTQSSRYLVKRTGEKVFLECVQDMDHENMFWYRQDPGLGLRLIYFSYDVKMKEKGDIPEGYSVSREKKERFSLILESASTNQTSMYLCASSLEGMAGRSEQPQHFGDGTRLSIL.

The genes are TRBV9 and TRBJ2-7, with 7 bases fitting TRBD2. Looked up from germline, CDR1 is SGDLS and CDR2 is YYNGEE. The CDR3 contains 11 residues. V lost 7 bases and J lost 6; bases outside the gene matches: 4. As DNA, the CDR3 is TGTGCCAGCGGGGGGGGTTTCGAGCAGTACTTC. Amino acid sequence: CASGGGFEQYF. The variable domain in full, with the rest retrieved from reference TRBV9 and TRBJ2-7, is DSGVTQTPKHLITATGQRVTLRCSPRSGDLSVYWYQQSLDQGLQFLIQYYNGEERAKGNILERFSAQQFPDLHSELNLSSLELGDSALYFCASGGGFEQYFGPGTRLTVT.

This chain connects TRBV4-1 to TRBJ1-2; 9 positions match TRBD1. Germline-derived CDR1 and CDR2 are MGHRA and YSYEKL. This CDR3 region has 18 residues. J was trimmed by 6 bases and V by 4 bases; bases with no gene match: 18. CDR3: CASSRAVAWTGESDGYTF. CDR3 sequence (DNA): TGCGCCAGCAGCCGAGCCGTGGCCTGGACAGGGGAGTCGGATGGCTACACCTTC.

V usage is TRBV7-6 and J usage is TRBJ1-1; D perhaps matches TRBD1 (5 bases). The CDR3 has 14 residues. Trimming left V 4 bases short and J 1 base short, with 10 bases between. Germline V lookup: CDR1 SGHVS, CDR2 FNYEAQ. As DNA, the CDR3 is TGTGCCAGCAGCTCCCGGGGGGGGAACACTGAAGCTTTCTTT. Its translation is CASSSRGGNTEAFF.

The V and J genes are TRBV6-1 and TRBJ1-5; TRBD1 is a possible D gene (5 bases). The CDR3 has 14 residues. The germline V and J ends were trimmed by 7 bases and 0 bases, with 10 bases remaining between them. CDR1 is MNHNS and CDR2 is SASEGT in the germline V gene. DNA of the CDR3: TGTGCCAGCATAGGACAAATTAGCAATCAGCCCCAGCATTTT. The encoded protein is CASIGQISNQPQHF.

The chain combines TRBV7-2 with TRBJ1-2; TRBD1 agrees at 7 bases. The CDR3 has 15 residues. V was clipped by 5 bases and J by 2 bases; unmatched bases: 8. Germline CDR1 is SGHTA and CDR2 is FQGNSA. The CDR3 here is CASSDGNRGNYGYTF. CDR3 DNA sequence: TGTGCCAGCAGCGACGGAAACAGGGGAAACTATGGCTACACCTTC.

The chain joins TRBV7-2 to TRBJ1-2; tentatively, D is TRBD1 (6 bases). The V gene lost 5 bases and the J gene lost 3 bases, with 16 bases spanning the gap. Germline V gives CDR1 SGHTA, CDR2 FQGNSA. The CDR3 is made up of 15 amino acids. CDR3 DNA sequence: TGTGCCAGCAGCCGCTCGGGACACGGAGACTATGGCTACACCTTC. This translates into CASSRSGHGDYGYTF.

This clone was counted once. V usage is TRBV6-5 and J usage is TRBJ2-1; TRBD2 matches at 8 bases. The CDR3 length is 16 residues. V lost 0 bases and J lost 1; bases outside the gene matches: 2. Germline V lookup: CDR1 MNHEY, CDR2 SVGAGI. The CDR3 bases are TGTGCCAGCAGTTACTCCGCTAGCGGGTCCTACAATGAGCAGTTCTTC. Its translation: CASSYSASGSYNEQFF.

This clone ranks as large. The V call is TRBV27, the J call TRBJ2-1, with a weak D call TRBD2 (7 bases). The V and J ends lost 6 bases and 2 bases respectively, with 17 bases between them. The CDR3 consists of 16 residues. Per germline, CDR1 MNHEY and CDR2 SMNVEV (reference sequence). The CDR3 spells CASSVTGGQTYNEQFF. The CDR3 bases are TGTGCCAGCAGCGTGACGGGGGGCCAAACCTACAATGAGCAGTTCTTC.

This CDR3 reads CASSLEPYGYTF. CDR3 DNA sequence: TGTGCCAGCAGCTTAGAGCCCTATGGCTACACCTTC. The rearrangement links TRBV7-9 to TRBJ1-2; D is uncertain. V was pared by 1 base and J by 4 bases, with 4 bases between. This CDR3 has 12 residues. Germline CDR1 SEHNR, CDR2 FQNEAQ (reference sequence).

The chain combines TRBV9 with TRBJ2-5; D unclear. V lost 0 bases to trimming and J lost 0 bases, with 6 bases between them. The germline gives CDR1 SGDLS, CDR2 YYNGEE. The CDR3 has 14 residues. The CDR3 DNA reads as TGTGCCAGCAGCGTAGGGGCTAACCAAGAGACCCAGTACTTC. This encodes CASSVGANQETQYF. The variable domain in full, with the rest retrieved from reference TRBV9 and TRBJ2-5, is DSGVTQTPKHLITATGQRVTLRCSPRSGDLSVYWYQQSLDQGLQFLIQYYNGEERAKGNILERFSAQQFPDLHSELNLSSLELGDSALYFCASSVGANQETQYFGPGTRLLVL.

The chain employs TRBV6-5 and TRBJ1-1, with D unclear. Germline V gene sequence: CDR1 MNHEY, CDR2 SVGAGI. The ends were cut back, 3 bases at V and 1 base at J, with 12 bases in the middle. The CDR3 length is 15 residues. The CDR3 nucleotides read TGTGCCAGCAGTTATGCCGGACTCACGAACACTGAAGCTTTCTTT. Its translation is CASSYAGLTNTEAFF.

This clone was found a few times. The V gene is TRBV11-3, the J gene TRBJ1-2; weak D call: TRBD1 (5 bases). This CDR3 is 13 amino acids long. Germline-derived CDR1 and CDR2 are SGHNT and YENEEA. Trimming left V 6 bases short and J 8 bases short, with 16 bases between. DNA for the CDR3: TGTGCCAGCAGTCTAGGGGCGGTGGAGGGCTACACCTTC. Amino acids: CASSLGAVEGYTF.

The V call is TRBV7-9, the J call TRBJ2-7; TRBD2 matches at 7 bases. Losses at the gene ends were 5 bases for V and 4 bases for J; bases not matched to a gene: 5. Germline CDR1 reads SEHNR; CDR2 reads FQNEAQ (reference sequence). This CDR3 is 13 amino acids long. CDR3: CASSLGLKYEQYF. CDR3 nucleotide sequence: TGTGCCAGCAGCCTGGGACTAAAATACGAGCAGTACTTC.